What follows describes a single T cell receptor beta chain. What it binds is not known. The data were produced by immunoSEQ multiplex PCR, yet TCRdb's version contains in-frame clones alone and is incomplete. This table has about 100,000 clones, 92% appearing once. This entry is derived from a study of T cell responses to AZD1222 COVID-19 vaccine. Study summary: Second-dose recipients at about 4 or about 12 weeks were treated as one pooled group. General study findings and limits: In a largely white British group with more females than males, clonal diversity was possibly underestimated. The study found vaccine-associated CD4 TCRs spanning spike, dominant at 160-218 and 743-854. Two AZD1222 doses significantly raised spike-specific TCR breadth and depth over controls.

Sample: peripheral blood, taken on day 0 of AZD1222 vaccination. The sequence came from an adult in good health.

The DNA of the CDR3 is TGTGCCAGCAGCCAACAGCTGGGACAGCCCCAGCATTTT. This translates into CASSQQLGQPQHF. The gene calls are TRBV3-1 (or the pseudogene TRBV3-2) and TRBJ1-5; D call uncertain. The V and J ends lost 2 bases and 7 bases respectively, with 9 bases between them. Germline V lookup: CDR1 LGHDT, CDR2 YNNKEL (reference sequence). This CDR3 contains 13 residues.